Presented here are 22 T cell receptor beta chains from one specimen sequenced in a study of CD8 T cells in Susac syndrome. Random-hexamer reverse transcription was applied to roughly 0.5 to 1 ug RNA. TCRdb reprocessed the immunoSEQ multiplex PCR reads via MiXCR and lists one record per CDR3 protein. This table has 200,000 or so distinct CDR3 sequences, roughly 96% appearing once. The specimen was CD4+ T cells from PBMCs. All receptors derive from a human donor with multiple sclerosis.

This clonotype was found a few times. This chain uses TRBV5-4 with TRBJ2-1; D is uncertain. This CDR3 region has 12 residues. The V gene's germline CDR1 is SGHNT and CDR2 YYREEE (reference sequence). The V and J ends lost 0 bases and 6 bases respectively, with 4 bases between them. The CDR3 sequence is CASSLGGNEQFF. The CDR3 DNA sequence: TGTGCCAGCAGCTTGGGGGGCAATGAGCAGTTCTTC. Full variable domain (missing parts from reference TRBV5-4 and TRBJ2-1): ETGVTQSPTHLIKTRGQQVTLRCSSQSGHNTVSWYQQALGQGPQFIFQYYREEENGRGNFPPRFSGLQFPNYSSELNVNALELDDSALYLCASSLGGNEQFFGPGTRLTVL.

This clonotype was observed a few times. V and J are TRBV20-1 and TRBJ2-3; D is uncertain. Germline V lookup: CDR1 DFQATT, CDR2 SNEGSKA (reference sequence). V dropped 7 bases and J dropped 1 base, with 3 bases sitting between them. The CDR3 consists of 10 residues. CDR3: CSGGTDTQYF. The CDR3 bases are TGCAGTGGCGGCACAGATACGCAGTATTTT.

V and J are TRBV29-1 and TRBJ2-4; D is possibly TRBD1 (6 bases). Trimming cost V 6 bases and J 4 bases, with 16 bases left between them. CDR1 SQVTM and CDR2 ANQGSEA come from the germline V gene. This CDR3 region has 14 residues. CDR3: CSVAPQGRKNIQYF. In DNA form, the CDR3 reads TGCAGCGTGGCCCCCCAGGGGCGTAAAAACATTCAGTACTTC. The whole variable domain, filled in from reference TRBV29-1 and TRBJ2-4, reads SAVISQKPSRDICQRGTSLTIQCQVDSQVTMMFWYRQQPGQSLTLIATANQGSEATYESGFVIDKFPISRPNLTFSTLTVSNMSPEDSSIYLCSVAPQGRKNIQYFGAGTRLSVL.

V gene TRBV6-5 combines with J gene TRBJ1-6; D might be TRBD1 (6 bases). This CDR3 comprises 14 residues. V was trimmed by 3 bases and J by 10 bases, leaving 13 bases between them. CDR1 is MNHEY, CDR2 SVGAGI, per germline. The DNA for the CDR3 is TGTGCCAGCAGTTATGCACAGGGTGGGTCACCCCTCCACTTT. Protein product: CASSYAQGGSPLHF.

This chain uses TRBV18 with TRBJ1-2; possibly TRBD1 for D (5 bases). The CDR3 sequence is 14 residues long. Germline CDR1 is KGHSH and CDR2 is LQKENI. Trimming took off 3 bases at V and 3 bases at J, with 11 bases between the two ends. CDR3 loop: CASSPGAADYGYTF. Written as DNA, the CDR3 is TGTGCCAGCTCACCCGGGGCTGCGGACTATGGCTACACCTTC.

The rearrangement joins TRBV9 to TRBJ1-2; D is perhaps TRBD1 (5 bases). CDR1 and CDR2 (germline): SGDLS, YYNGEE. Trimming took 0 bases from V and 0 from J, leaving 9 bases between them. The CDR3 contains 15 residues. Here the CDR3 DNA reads TGTGCCAGCAGCGTAGGGGCAGGGACTAACTATGGCTACACCTTC. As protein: CASSVGAGTNYGYTF. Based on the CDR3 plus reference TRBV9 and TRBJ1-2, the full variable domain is DSGVTQTPKHLITATGQRVTLRCSPRSGDLSVYWYQQSLDQGLQFLIQYYNGEERAKGNILERFSAQQFPDLHSELNLSSLELGDSALYFCASSVGAGTNYGYTFGSGTRLTVV.

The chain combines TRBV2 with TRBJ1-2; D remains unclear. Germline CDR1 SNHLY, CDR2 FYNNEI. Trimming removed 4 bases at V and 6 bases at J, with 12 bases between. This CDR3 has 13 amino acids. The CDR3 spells CASSAGRPDGYTF. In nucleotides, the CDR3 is TGTGCCAGCAGTGCTGGCAGGCCTGATGGCTACACCTTC.

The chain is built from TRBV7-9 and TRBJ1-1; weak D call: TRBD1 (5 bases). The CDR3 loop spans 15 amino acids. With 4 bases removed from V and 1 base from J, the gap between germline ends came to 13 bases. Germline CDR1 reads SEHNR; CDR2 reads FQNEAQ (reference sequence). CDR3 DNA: TGTGCCAGCAGCTCTGAAACCCAGGGGAACACTGAAGCTTTCTTT. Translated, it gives CASSSETQGNTEAFF.

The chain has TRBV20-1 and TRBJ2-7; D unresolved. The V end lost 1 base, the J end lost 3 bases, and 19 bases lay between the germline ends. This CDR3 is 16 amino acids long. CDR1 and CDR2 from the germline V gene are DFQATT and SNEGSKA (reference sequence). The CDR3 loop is CSARVPSRPGRYEQYF. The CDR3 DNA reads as TGCAGTGCTAGAGTTCCTAGTCGACCAGGTCGCTACGAGCAGTACTTC.

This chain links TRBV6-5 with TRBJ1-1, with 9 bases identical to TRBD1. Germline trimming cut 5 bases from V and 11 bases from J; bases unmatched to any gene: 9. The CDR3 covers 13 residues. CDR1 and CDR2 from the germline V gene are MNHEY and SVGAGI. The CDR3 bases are TGTGCCAGCAGTATCCTCAGGGACAGGGATGCTTTCTTT. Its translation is CASSILRDRDAFF.

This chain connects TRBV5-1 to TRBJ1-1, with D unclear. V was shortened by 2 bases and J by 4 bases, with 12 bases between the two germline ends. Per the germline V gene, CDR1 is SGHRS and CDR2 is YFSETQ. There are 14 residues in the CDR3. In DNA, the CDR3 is TGCGCCAGCAGCTTAGGACCAGGCGGCACTGAAGCTTTCTTT. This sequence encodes CASSLGPGGTEAFF. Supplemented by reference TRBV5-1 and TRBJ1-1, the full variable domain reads KAGVTQTPRYLIKTRGQQVTLSCSPISGHRSVSWYQQTPGQGLQFLFEYFSETQRNKGNFPGRFSGRQFSNSRSEMNVSTLELGDSALYLCASSLGPGGTEAFFGQGTRLTVV.

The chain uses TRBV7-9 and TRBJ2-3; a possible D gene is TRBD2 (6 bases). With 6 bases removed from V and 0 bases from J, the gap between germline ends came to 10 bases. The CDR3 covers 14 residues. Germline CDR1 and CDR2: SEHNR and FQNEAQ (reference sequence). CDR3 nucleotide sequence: TGTGCCAGCAGTAGCGGACTTAGCACAGATACGCAGTATTTT. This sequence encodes CASSSGLSTDTQYF. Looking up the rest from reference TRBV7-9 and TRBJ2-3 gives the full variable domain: DTGVSQNPRHKITKRGQNVTFRCDPISEHNRLYWYRQTLGQGPEFLTYFQNEAQLEKSRLLSDRFSAERPKGSFSTLEIQRTEQGDSAMYLCASSSGLSTDTQYFGPGTRLTVL.

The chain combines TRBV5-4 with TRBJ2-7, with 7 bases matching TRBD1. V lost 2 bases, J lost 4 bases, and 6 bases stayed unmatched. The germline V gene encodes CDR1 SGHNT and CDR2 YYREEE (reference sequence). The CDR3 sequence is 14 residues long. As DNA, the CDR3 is TGTGCCAGCAGCTTAAGTACAGGGGCGTACGAGCAGTACTTC. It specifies CASSLSTGAYEQYF.

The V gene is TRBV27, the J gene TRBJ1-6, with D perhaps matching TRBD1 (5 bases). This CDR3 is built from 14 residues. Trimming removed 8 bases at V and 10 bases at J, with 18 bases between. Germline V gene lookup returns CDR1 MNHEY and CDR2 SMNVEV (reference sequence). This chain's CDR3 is CASGGTQRGSPLHF. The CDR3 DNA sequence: TGTGCCAGCGGGGGGACTCAGAGAGGCTCACCCCTCCACTTT.

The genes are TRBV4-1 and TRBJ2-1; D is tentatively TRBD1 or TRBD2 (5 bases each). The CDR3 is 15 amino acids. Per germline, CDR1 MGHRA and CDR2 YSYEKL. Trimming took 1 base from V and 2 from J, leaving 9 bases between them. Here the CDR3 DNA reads TGCGCCAGCAGCCAAGGGGGGATGGCCTACAATGAGCAGTTCTTC. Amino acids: CASSQGGMAYNEQFF.

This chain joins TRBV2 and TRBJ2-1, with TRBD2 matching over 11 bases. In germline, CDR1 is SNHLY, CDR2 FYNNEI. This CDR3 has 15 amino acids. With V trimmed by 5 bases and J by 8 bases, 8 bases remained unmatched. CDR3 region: CASSIGTSGGDEQFF. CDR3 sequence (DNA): TGTGCCAGCAGTATCGGGACTAGCGGAGGGGATGAGCAGTTCTTC.

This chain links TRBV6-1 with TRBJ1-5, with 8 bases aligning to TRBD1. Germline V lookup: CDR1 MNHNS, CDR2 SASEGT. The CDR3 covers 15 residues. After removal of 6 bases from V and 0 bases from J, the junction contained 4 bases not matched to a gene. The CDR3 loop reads CASSSGQASNQPQHF. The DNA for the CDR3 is TGTGCCAGCAGCTCGGGACAGGCTAGCAATCAGCCCCAGCATTTT.

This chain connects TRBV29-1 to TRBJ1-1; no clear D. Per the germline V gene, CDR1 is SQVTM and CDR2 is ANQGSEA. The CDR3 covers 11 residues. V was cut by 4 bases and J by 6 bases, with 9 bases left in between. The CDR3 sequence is CSVVSWPEAFF. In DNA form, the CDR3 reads TGCAGCGTTGTCAGCTGGCCTGAAGCTTTCTTT.

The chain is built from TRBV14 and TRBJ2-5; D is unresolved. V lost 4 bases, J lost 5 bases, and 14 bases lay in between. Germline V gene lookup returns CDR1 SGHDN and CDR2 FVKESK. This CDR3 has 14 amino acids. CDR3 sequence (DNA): TGTGCCAGCAGCCTAAGCTACGGTTTGGAGACCCAGTACTTC. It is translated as CASSLSYGLETQYF.

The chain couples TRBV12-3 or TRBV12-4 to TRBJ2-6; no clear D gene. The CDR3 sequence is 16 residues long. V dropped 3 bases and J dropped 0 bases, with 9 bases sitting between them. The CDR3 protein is CASSFGQASGANVLTF. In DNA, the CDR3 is TGTGCCAGCAGTTTCGGCCAGGCCTCTGGGGCCAACGTCCTGACTTTC.

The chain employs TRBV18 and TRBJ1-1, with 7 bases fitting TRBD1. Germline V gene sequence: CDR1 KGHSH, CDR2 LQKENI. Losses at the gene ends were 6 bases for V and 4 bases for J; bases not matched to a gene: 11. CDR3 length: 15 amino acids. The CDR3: CASSRDRVSTTEAFF. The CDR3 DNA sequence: TGTGCCAGCTCGAGAGACAGGGTATCGACCACTGAAGCTTTCTTT.

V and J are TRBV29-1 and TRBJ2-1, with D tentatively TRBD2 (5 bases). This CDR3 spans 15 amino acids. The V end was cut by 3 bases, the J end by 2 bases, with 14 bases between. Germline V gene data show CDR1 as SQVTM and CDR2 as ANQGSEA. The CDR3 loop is CSVERTLATYNEQFF. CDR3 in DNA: TGCAGCGTTGAGAGGACTCTCGCTACCTACAATGAGCAGTTCTTC.